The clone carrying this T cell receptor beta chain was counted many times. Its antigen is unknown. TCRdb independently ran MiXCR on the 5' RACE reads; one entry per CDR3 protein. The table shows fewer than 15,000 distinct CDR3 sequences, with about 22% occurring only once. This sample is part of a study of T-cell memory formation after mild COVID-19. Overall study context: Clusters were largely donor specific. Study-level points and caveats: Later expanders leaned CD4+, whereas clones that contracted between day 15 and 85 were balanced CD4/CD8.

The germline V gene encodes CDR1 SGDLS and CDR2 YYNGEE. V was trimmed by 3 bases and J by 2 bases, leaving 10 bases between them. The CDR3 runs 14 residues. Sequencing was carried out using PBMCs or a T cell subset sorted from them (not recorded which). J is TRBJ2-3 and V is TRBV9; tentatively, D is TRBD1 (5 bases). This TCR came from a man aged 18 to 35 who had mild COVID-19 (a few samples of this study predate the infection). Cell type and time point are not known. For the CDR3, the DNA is TGTGCCAGCAGCGGGGGCGGATCCACAGATACGCAGTATTTT. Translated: CASSGGGSTDTQYF.